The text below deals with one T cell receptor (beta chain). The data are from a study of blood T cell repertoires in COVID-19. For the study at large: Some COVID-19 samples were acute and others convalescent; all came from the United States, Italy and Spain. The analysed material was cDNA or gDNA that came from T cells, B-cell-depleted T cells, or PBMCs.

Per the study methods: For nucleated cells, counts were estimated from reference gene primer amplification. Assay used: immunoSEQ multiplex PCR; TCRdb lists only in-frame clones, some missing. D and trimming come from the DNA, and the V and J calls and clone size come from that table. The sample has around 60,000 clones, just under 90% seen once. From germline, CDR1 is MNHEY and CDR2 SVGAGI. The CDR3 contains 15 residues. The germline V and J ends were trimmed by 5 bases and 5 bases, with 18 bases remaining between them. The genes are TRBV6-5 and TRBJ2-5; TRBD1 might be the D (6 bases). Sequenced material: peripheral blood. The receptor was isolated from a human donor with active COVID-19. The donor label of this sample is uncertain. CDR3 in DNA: TGTGCCAGCAGTACTATCCAGGGGAAGGAGGAGACCCAGTACTTC. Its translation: CASSTIQGKEETQYF.